The 31 T cell receptor beta chains reported below all come from one sample, sequenced in a study of control samples from healthy donors and cancer patients (TCRdb year 2020). The method behind the library was the immunoSEQ multiplex PCR assay. This immuneACCESS table, as held by TCRdb, lists in-frame sequences with V and J called but not all clones. Of the missing ones, under half trace to an unresolved V gene in checked studies; the others have no known cause. The sample table records 90,000 to 100,000 clones; approximately 80% of these occur just once. About 10% of the sample goes to the ten largest clones. Specimen: blood. All receptors come from a woman aged 25 to 39 in good health.

This chain connects TRBV5-8 to TRBJ2-1; 13 bases line up with TRBD2. The CDR3 consists of 15 residues. From germline, CDR1 is SGHTS and CDR2 YDEGEE. The trim removed 0 bases at V and 8 bases at J, leaving 2 bases unmatched. In nucleotides, the CDR3 is TGTGCCAGCAGCTTGGGACTAGCGGGGGGTTATGAGCAGTTCTTC. Residues: CASSLGLAGGYEQFF.

The J gene is TRBJ1-2, the V gene TRBV5-6, with TRBD1 identical over 10 bases. V lost 4 bases, J lost 8 bases, and 8 bases stayed unmatched. The CDR3 has 14 residues. Germline V lookup: CDR1 SGHDT, CDR2 YYEEEE. Here the CDR3 reads CASSGLDRGLGYTF. The CDR3, as DNA: TGTGCCAGCAGCGGACTCGACAGGGGGCTCGGCTACACCTTC.

This clone was seen more than once but under ten times. V usage is TRBV6-6 and J usage is TRBJ2-7; D possibly matches TRBD1 or TRBD2 (5 bases each). V lost 2 bases and J 6 bases, leaving 11 bases between the germline ends. The length of the CDR3 is 13 residues. The germline gives CDR1 MNHNY, CDR2 SVGAGI (reference sequence). CDR3 residues: CASSYLRDGEQYF. The DNA for the CDR3 is TGTGCCAGCAGTTACCTCAGGGACGGCGAGCAGTACTTC.

Only one count was recorded for this clone. This chain uses TRBV5-4 with TRBJ2-2; D gene unclear. CDR3 length: 15 amino acids. Trimming took 3 bases from V and 3 from J, leaving 12 bases between them. Germline values: CDR1 SGHNT, CDR2 YYREEE (reference sequence). The CDR3 bases are TGTGCCAGCAGCTCCCCGGAAAGTTACACCGGGGAGCTGTTTTTT. Protein sequence: CASSSPESYTGELFF. Looking up the rest from reference TRBV5-4 and TRBJ2-2 gives the full variable domain: ETGVTQSPTHLIKTRGQQVTLRCSSQSGHNTVSWYQQALGQGPQFIFQYYREEENGRGNFPPRFSGLQFPNYSSELNVNALELDDSALYLCASSSPESYTGELFFGEGSRLTVL.

The table lists this clone with a count of one. The chain couples TRBV5-3 to TRBJ1-2; a possible D gene is TRBD1 (6 bases). TRBV5-3 is reported as an ORF; its role is uncertain. CDR3 length: 15 residues. V was shortened by 3 bases and J by 1 base, with 13 bases between the two germline ends. In DNA, the CDR3 is TGTGCCAGAAGCTGGGGAGAGGGGGGTAACTATGGCTACACCTTC. This translates into CARSWGEGGNYGYTF.

The chain combines TRBV18 with TRBJ2-7, with 8 bases lining up with TRBD1. Per the germline V gene, CDR1 is KGHSH and CDR2 is LQKENI. The junction had 5 bases not matched to a gene; V was cut back by 3 bases and J by 4 bases. There are 14 residues in the CDR3. CDR3 residues: CASSPLQGEYEQYF. Written as DNA, the CDR3 is TGTGCCAGCTCACCGTTACAGGGGGAGTACGAGCAGTACTTC.

This chain joins TRBV30 and TRBJ2-4, with D perhaps matching TRBD2 (5 bases). V was cut by 0 bases and J by 0 bases, with 12 bases left in between. The CDR3 totals 16 residues. Germline V gene sequence: CDR1 GTSNPN, CDR2 SVGIG (reference sequence). The CDR3 DNA reads TGTGCCTGGAGTGTAGGCGGGCGGCTAGCCAAAAACATTCAGTACTTC. Residues: CAWSVGGRLAKNIQYF. Complete variable domain (other parts from reference TRBV30 and TRBJ2-4): SQTIHQWPATLVQPVGSPLSLECTVEGTSNPNLYWYRQAAGRGLQLLFYSVGIGQISSEVPQNLSASRPQDRQFILSSKKLLLSDSGFYLCAWSVGGRLAKNIQYFGAGTRLSVL.

The chain joins TRBV7-2 to TRBJ2-3; possibly TRBD1 or TRBD2 for D (6 bases each). V was trimmed by 5 bases and J by 2 bases, leaving 14 bases between them. The germline CDR1 and CDR2 sequences are SGHTA and FQGNSA. The CDR3 is 15 residues long. This chain's CDR3 is CASSPGGRSTDTQYF. CDR3 DNA sequence: TGTGCCAGCAGCCCTGGGGGGCGGTCCACAGATACGCAGTATTTT.

CDR3 sequence (DNA): TGTGCCAGCAGCTTAGTTGGGACAGGGGGCTACGAGCAGTACTTC. This codes for CASSLVGTGGYEQYF. The V call is TRBV7-9, the J call TRBJ2-7; 11 bases are shared with TRBD1. With V trimmed by 1 base and J by 3 bases, 2 bases remained unmatched. This CDR3 spans 15 amino acids. CDR1 is SEHNR and CDR2 is FQNEAQ in the germline V gene (reference sequence).

The chain employs TRBV6-2 or TRBV6-3 and TRBJ1-1; maybe TRBD1 (5 bases). V gave up 2 bases and J gave up 5 bases, with 21 bases separating them. The CDR3 covers 17 residues. Germline assignment: CDR1 MNHEY and CDR2 SVGEGT. The CDR3 DNA reads TGTGCCAGCAGTTACCGACAAATTGGAACAGGACAAACTGAAGCTTTCTTT. Translation gives CASSYRQIGTGQTEAFF.

The J gene is TRBJ1-4, the V gene TRBV21-1. TRBV21-1 is a documented pseudogene. The CDR3 consists of 16 residues. CDR3 sequence (DNA): TGTGCCAGCAGCAAAGCGCGGAATGCAACTAATGAAAAACTGTTTTTT. Its protein product is CASSKARNATNEKLFF.

V gene TRBV3-1 (or the pseudogene TRBV3-2) combines with J gene TRBJ2-4, with 7 bases that match TRBD2. Germline V gene data show CDR1 as LGHDT and CDR2 as YNNKEL (reference sequence). The V and J ends lost 3 bases and 1 base, in that order; junction bases with no gene match: 3. The length of the CDR3 is 15 residues. The CDR3 reads CASSQISGAKNIQYF. The CDR3 DNA sequence: TGTGCCAGCAGCCAGATTAGCGGGGCCAAAAACATTCAGTACTTC.

This chain joins TRBV7-8 and TRBJ1-5; TRBD1 matches at 10 bases. Germline values: CDR1 SGHVS, CDR2 FQNEAQ. CDR3 length equals 15 residues. V shed 5 bases, J shed 4 bases, and the junction held 5 bases outside the gene matches. The CDR3: CASSPDRGRNQPQHF. CDR3 nucleotides: TGTGCCAGCAGCCCGGACAGGGGGAGGAATCAGCCCCAGCATTTT.

The chain has TRBV18 and TRBJ1-1, with 9 bases lining up with TRBD1. This CDR3 has 14 amino acids. Trimming at V came to 6 bases and at J to 3 bases, leaving 5 bases not matched to a gene. CDR1 is KGHSH, CDR2 LQKENI, per germline. CDR3 nucleotide sequence: TGTGCCAGCTCCCTGGACAGGGGACACACTGAAGCTTTCTTT. It is translated as CASSLDRGHTEAFF.

This clone was recorded a few times. The rearrangement uses TRBV29-1 and TRBJ1-5; D might be TRBD1 (6 bases). Trimming took off 7 bases at V and 4 bases at J, with 14 bases between the two ends. The CDR3 length is 13 residues. Germline CDR1 and CDR2: SQVTM and ANQGSEA. The CDR3 DNA sequence: TGCAGCGCCCTACAGGGATGGAATCAGCCCCAGCATTTT. Its protein product is CSALQGWNQPQHF.

The chain links TRBV4-2 to TRBJ2-7; 11 nucleotides match TRBD2. V shed 0 bases, J shed 2 bases, and the junction held 6 bases outside the gene matches. Per germline, CDR1 LGHNA and CDR2 YNFKEQ. The CDR3 sequence is 17 residues long. CDR3 DNA sequence: TGTGCCAGCAGCCAAGAAGCGACTAGCGGGGCCACCTACGAGCAGTACTTC. Its protein is CASSQEATSGATYEQYF.

The V gene is TRBV6-4, the J gene TRBJ2-1; 10 nucleotides line up with TRBD2. This CDR3 is built from 13 residues. V lost 3 bases, J lost 8 bases, and 1 base stayed unmatched. Germline V gene sequence: CDR1 MRHNA, CDR2 SNTAGT. The CDR3 bases are TGTGCCAGCAGTGAACTAGCGGGGTATGAGCAGTTCTTC. Translating it yields CASSELAGYEQFF.

The J gene is TRBJ1-3, the V gene TRBV4-3; D remains ambiguous. The germline V gene encodes CDR1 LGHNA and CDR2 YSLEER. CDR3 length: 14 amino acids. The ends were cut back, 1 base at V and 2 bases at J, with 6 bases in the middle. CDR3 loop: CASSQGGAGNTIYF. The CDR3 bases are TGCGCCAGCAGCCAAGGGGGTGCTGGAAACACCATATATTTT.

The chain joins TRBV5-1 to TRBJ2-7; the D is unclear. The CDR3 spans 14 residues. The germline CDR1 and CDR2 sequences are SGHRS and YFSETQ. The V gene lost 4 bases and the J gene lost 4 bases, with 15 bases spanning the gap. The CDR3 DNA follows: TGCGCCAGCAGCCCCGACGGCTCCGTGTACGAGCAGTACTTC. Its protein is CASSPDGSVYEQYF.

CDR3 nucleotides: TGTGCCAGCAGCTTAGGAGGTCTTATGAACACCGGGGAGCTGTTTTTT. Its translation is CASSLGGLMNTGELFF. The V gene is TRBV7-6, the J gene TRBJ2-2; no firm D call. Per germline, CDR1 SGHVS and CDR2 FNYEAQ. Trimming took 1 base from V and 1 from J, leaving 10 bases between them. The CDR3 covers 16 residues.

In its sample, this clone was seen once. The chain uses TRBV14 and TRBJ1-3; D gene ambiguous. The germline gives CDR1 SGHDN, CDR2 FVKESK. The CDR3 consists of 14 residues. V was shortened by 4 bases and J by 3 bases, with 10 bases between the two germline ends. CDR3 DNA sequence: TGTGCCAGCAGCCTGGGAGGAGTTGGAAACACCATATATTTT. Its translation: CASSLGGVGNTIYF.

This clone was detected once. The chain links TRBV7-9 to TRBJ1-5; 9 bases are shared with TRBD1. CDR3 size: 17 residues. Trimming at V came to 4 bases and at J to 1 base, leaving 8 bases not matched to a gene. Per germline, CDR1 SEHNR and CDR2 FQNEAQ (reference sequence). Written as DNA, the CDR3 is TGTGCCAGCAGCTCGTCTAGGGGACAGGGAAGCAATCAGCCCCAGCATTTT. It yields the protein CASSSSRGQGSNQPQHF.

The V call is TRBV12-5, the J call TRBJ1-1, with 9 positions matching TRBD1. V lost 0 bases, J lost 7 bases, and 9 bases stayed unmatched. Germline loops: CDR1 LGHNT, CDR2 FRNRAP. The CDR3 has 16 amino acids. The CDR3 spells CASGLVPGQGSIEAFF. CDR3 bases: TGTGCTAGTGGTTTGGTACCGGGACAGGGTTCGATTGAAGCTTTCTTT.

Details on this clone: Germline and junction disagree at one end, which may indicate a read error. The chain recombines TRBV10-3 with TRBJ1-1; 9 bases agree with TRBD1. The CDR3 is 14 amino acids. The V gene's germline CDR1 is ENHRY and CDR2 SYGVKD. Written as DNA, the CDR3 is TGTGCCATCAGCACCGGGACAGGGAACTCTGAAGCTTTCTTT. Its protein product is CAISTGTGNSEAFF.

In this sample, this clone turned up once. The rearrangement links TRBV19 to TRBJ1-1, with 9 bases fitting TRBD1. The CDR3 has 14 residues. The trim removed 7 bases at V and 2 bases at J, leaving 5 bases unmatched. Looked up from germline, CDR1 is LNHDA and CDR2 is SQIVND (reference sequence). CDR3 residues: CASTRTGANTEAFF. The CDR3 DNA sequence: TGTGCCAGTACCCGGACAGGGGCTAACACTGAAGCTTTCTTT.

This clone was counted between two and nine times. The chain links TRBV25-1 to TRBJ1-1; tentatively, D is TRBD1 (5 bases). The CDR3 consists of 13 residues. Deletions cut 4 bases from V and 1 base from J, with 7 bases between. Germline V gene sequence: CDR1 MGHDK, CDR2 SYGVNS. CDR3 sequence (DNA): TGTGCCAGCAGTGCCACAGGGAACACTGAAGCTTTCTTT. It encodes CASSATGNTEAFF.

The chain employs TRBV29-1 and TRBJ2-1, with TRBD2 matching over 8 bases. J lost 8 bases, V lost 3 bases, and 12 bases had no gene match. The CDR3 loop spans 15 amino acids. The germline CDR1 and CDR2 sequences are SQVTM and ANQGSEA. CDR3 nucleotide sequence: TGCAGCGTTGAGGCCGGGACTAGGTTTTTAGATGAGCAGTTCTTC. Translated, it gives CSVEAGTRFLDEQFF.

This sequence joins TRBV3-1 (or the pseudogene TRBV3-2) and TRBJ1-3; D not certain. The CDR3 runs to 16 residues. Germline V gives CDR1 LGHDT, CDR2 YNNKEL (reference sequence). With 3 bases removed from V and 0 bases from J, the gap between germline ends came to 12 bases. CDR3 coding DNA: TGTGCCAGCAGCCAGGGATCGACCCTCTCTGGAAACACCATATATTTT. This translates into CASSQGSTLSGNTIYF.

V and J are TRBV6-6 and TRBJ1-2; D ambiguous. Germline CDR1 is MNHNY and CDR2 is SVGAGI (reference sequence). This CDR3 is 14 amino acids long. Trimming cost V 2 bases and J 4 bases, with 11 bases left between them. The CDR3 reads CASSYGIGIYGYTF. Written as DNA, the CDR3 is TGTGCCAGCAGTTACGGGATAGGGATCTATGGCTACACCTTC.

V usage is TRBV3-1 (or the pseudogene TRBV3-2) and J usage is TRBJ2-7, with 8 bases that match TRBD2. The V gene's germline CDR1 is LGHDT and CDR2 YNNKEL (reference sequence). The CDR3 covers 18 residues. Trimming cost V 4 bases and J 2 bases; bases outside gene matches: 16. In DNA form, the CDR3 reads TGTGCCAGCAGCCCTTCATCGGGAGGGGCTAATGGAGCCTACGAGCAGTACTTC. Translation: CASSPSSGGANGAYEQYF.

This chain joins TRBV27 and TRBJ2-7; TRBD1 might be the D (5 bases). Germline values: CDR1 MNHEY, CDR2 SMNVEV (reference sequence). The CDR3 runs 15 residues. Trimming removed 3 bases from V and 4 bases from J, with 16 bases in between. DNA of the CDR3: TGTGCCAGCAGTTTGACCGGACAAAAAGGATACGAGCAGTACTTC. This codes for CASSLTGQKGYEQYF.